This T cell receptor (beta chain) originates from a study of identical twins (dated by TCRdb to about 2016). Regarding the research as a whole: To test whether fetal clonotypes persist, the study used deep sequencing on TCR alpha and beta repertoires from monozygotic twins, unrelated adults of various ages, and cord blood. Replicate twin experiments were performed at different times using different library preparation protocols to rule out contamination.

This clonotype was found a few times. This receptor's antigen is unknown. It has no much larger one-base neighbor in the sample; base qualities were not kept. Receptor amplification or capture employed 5' RACE. TCRdb records Illumina HiSeq 2000 as the sequencer. A universal primer binding site was introduced by template switching, and a unique molecular identifier was present in the final cDNA, enabling accurate counting of TCR cDNA molecules. Specific primers in the conserved constant-segment region were used to synthesize first-strand cDNA for the TCR alpha and beta chains. Each cDNA library was double barcoded, with a SMART-Mk sample barcode plus Illumina barcodes, to control for contamination. Two successive PCR steps introduced TruSeq adapter sequences along with Illumina sample barcodes. Sequencing of the TCR alpha and beta cDNA libraries was done on the Illumina HiSeq platform using custom primers. The paper's data handling went like this. Unique molecular identifiers were extracted from raw reads with MiGEC, and CDR3 positions were determined with MiXCR. For each individual, recombination models were inferred using an EM algorithm with the repgenHMM and IGoR tools. The analysis of shared clonotypes was done with the tcR package in R, with sharing normalized by the product of cloneset sizes. To study raw recombination free of thymic and clonal selection effects, out-of-frame nonproductive sequences were analyzed. Clones were called with MiXCR by TCRdb after fastp trimmed the public reads at Q25, and only in-frame beta chains were retained. All rows with the same CDR3 protein become a single entry with the most common DNA and genes. What appears here as the V and J calls and clone size reflects TCRdb's work, not the paper's. In all, the sample holds hundreds of thousands of distinct CDR3 sequences, and about 20% of those were seen once. Around 13% of the sample goes to the ten largest clones.

All donors were healthy Caucasians. Three pairs of female monozygotic twins, all aged roughly 18 to 30 years, were included in the twin cohort. The RNA used for TCR libraries was isolated from peripheral blood mononuclear cells. Overall study outcomes, separate from this receptor: In beta out-of-frame sequences, excess twin sharing was weaker, because having fewer shared sequences lowered the signal-to-noise ratio. Fewer insertions were carried by abundant cord blood beta clonotypes; a weaker similar trend was observed in young adult naive repertoires, while no such trend was observed in memory repertoires. In monozygotic twins, out-of-frame TCR alpha sharing was systematically underestimated by recombination models, although the models agreed with sharing between unrelated individuals. Invariant T cells such as MAIT and iNKT could partly confound zero-insertion analyses, though diverse VJ usage argued against this for most clonotypes. Compared with coincidental sharing between unrelated individuals, an excess of low generation-probability sequences was observed among out-of-frame TCR alpha sequences shared between twins. Because the same donors could not be followed over many years, the conclusions relied on cross-sectional statistical analysis.

In addition, the sample was reused for a study of T cells expressing NK-cell markers. That second publication adds: In sorted CD3+CD56+NKG2C+, CD3+CD56+NKG2C- and CD3+CD56-NKG2C+ T-cell subsets from about 8 donors, TCR beta-chain repertoires were profiled. Seven of the eight sequenced donors were HCMV-seropositive and one was HCMV-seronegative. In several experiments an anti-gammadeltaTCR antibody was added to restrict sorting to alphabetaTCR-expressing T cells. For several donors, the dominant CD3+CD56+NKG2C+ clonotypes were among the top 10 CD8+ clonotypes and accounted for 1.0-7.0% of CD8+ T cells. Those dominant clonotypes were again the most abundant among CD3+CD56-NKG2C+ cells in a handful of donors, at roughly 28.3-65%. Whether the expanded NKG2C-expressing T cell clones were specific for HCMV antigens remained unclear. The eight sequenced donors were randomly selected healthy volunteers, three men and five women. A commercial ELISA kit detecting HCMV-specific IgG in serum was used to determine HCMV serostatus. For roughly 6 donors, bulk peripheral blood T-cell repertoires were also sequenced from unsorted PBMC. MIGEC was used to demultiplex reads and group reads by UMI, and MiTCR was used to assemble and quantify clonotypes. To remove erroneous sequences, TCR cDNA sequences were retained only when supported by two or more reads. The tcR package was used for downstream repertoire analysis, with clonotypes matched between fractions based on CDR3 nucleotide sequence plus V segment. Antigen specificity was annotated against VDJdb with VDJmatch, allowing one amino acid substitution in CDR3.

Sequencing was carried out using PBMCs. The TCR originated in a woman in her late teens or twenties in good health.

This receptor has the CDR3 CASRDGVYNEQFF. The nucleotides read TGTGCCAGCAGAGATGGGGTTTACAATGAGCAGTTCTTC. In this chain, TRBV6-1 is recombined with TRBJ2-1; the D gene remains uncertain. As encoded in the germline V gene, CDR1 is MNHNS while CDR2 is SASEGT. The V and J ends are trimmed by 6 bases and 4 bases, leaving 10 bases between them. The CDR3 measures 13 amino acids from cysteine to phenylalanine. CDR3 DNA is the only sequence kept; it has 39 bases, read in frame from the first base.